This T cell receptor beta chain stems from a study of blood T cell repertoires in COVID-19. Remarks on this clone: A read error may account for a junction end that differs from germline.

Data came from immunoSEQ multiplex PCR; TCRdb stores just in-frame clones and leaves some out. The top ten clones hold under 4.5% of a sample with about 140,000 clones, about four fifths of them seen once. The CDR3 consists of 12 residues. The germline V gene has CDR1 WSHSY and CDR2 SAAADI. This chain links TRBV10-2 with TRBJ1-3; no definite D call. Sequences were obtained from peripheral blood. The source of this sequence is a woman aged 55 to 70 with acute or convalescent COVID-19. The CDR3 DNA follows: TGCGCCAGCAGTCAGTCTGGAAACACCATATATTTT. It translates to CASSQSGNTIYF.